This T cell receptor (beta chain) was captured in a study of early stage breast cancer tumors. Study-wide results and limits: In about 90% of the 16 patients, blood comparison separated tumor from normal breast. Most shared enriched TCRB sequences were commonly generated ones.

Germline V gene lookup returns CDR1 MNHNS and CDR2 SASEGT. V lost 4 bases, J lost 3 bases, and 12 bases lay in between. The CDR3 is 14 amino acids. Notes on this clone: Its antigen is undetermined.

This table comes from immunoSEQ multiplex PCR, and its TCRdb copy is limited to in-frame clones, with some not included. The data hold fewer than 90,000 clones, with more than 60% observed a single time. The sequence was obtained from a person between 55 and 70 years old with breast cancer. The sample taken for sequencing was blood. The chain combines TRBV6-1 with TRBJ1-2; TRBD1 is a possible D gene (5 bases). CDR3 nucleotides: TGTGCCAGCAGTGGGGGACCGAAACACTATGGCTACACCTTC. It encodes CASSGGPKHYGYTF.